This entry concerns a single T cell receptor beta chain. Its target is not known. Trimming removed 5 bases at V and 7 bases at J, with 5 bases between. Germline V gene lookup returns CDR1 KGHDR and CDR2 SFDVKD. This CDR3 spans 12 amino acids. Regarding time point: newly diagnosed GD, antithyroid drugs for less than 3 months. Preparation of the TCR library used RNA extracted from PBMCs. This entry comes from a study of regulatory T cells in long-lasting Graves disease. Whole-study context: Recently diagnosed Graves' patients had received antithyroid drugs for under 3 months.

Study conclusions and caveats: Repertoires from persistent disease leaned toward TRBV28, TRBJ1-2 and TRBJ2-5.

Assembly of TCR beta libraries relied on iRepertoire HTBI primers together with Arm-PCR of CDR3 regions. TCRdb reprocessed the multiplex PCR reads via MiXCR and lists one record per CDR3 protein. The table lists roughly 530,000 distinct CDR3 sequences, roughly a sixth of them singletons, with roughly 25% in the top ten. These data also formed part of another study, on T cells in Graves' hyperthyroidism and ophthalmopathy. From that study: Graves' hyperthyroidism was deemed stable absent ophthalmopathy progression within 18 months. The blood repertoire included most of the expanded thyroid clonotypes above 0.001.

The origin of this receptor is a woman aged 35 to 59 with Graves disease. The input for sequencing was peripheral blood mononuclear cells (PBMCs), taken at new diagnosis, from a patient treated with antithyroid drugs. The V and J genes are TRBV24-1 and TRBJ1-6; D gene ambiguous. The CDR3 protein is CATSGRNSPLHF. The DNA of the CDR3 is TGTGCCACCAGTGGTCGAAATTCACCCCTCCACTTT.